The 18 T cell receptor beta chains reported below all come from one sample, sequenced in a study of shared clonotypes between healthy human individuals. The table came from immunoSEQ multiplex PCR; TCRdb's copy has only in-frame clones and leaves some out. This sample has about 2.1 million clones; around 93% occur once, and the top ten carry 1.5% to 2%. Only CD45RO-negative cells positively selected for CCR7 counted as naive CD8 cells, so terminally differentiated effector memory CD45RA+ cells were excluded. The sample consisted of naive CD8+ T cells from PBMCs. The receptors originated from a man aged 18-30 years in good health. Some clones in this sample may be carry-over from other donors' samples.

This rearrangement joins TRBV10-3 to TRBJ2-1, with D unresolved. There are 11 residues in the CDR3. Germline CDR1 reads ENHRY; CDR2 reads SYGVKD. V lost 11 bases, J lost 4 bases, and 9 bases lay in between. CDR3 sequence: CAAQEYNEQFF. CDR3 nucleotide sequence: TGTGCCGCTCAGGAATACAATGAGCAGTTCTTC.

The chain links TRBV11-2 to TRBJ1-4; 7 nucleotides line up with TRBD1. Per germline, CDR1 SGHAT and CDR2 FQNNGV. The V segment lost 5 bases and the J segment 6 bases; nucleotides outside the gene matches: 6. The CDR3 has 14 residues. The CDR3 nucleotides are TGTGCCAGCAGCCTGACAGGGAGGGATGAAAAACTGTTTTTT. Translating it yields CASSLTGRDEKLFF.

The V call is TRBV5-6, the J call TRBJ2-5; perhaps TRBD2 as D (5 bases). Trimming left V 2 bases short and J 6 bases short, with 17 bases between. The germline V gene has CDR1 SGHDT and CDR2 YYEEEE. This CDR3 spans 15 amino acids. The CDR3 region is CASSFRAEPGKTQYF. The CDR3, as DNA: TGTGCCAGCAGCTTTCGAGCGGAGCCAGGAAAGACCCAGTACTTC.

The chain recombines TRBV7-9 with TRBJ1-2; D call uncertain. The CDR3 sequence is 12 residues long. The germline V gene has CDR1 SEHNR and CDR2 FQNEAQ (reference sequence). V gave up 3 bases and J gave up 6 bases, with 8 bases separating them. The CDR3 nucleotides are TGTGCCAGCAGCTTTTCTCTAAATGGCTACACCTTC. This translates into CASSFSLNGYTF.

CDR3 in amino acids: CATYFDRGHQPQHF. DNA for the CDR3: TGTGCCACCTACTTCGACAGGGGCCATCAGCCCCAGCATTTT. The chain combines TRBV6-1 with TRBJ1-5; 8 bases align to TRBD1. The CDR3 consists of 14 residues. The J segment lost 5 bases and the V segment lost 10 bases, leaving 10 bases of the junction unmatched. The germline gives CDR1 MNHNS, CDR2 SASEGT.

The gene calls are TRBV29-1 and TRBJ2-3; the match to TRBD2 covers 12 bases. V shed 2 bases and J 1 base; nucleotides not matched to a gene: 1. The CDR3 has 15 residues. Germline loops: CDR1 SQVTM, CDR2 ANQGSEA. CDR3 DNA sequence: TGCAGCGTTGAAACTAGCGGGAGGCGCACAGATACGCAGTATTTT. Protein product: CSVETSGRRTDTQYF.

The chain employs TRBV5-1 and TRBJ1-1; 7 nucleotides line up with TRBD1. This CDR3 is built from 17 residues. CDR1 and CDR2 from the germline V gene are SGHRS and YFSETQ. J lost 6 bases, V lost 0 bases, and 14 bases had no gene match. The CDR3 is CASSLAPRDRAGPEAFF. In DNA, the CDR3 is TGCGCCAGCAGCTTGGCCCCCAGGGACAGAGCAGGGCCTGAAGCTTTCTTT. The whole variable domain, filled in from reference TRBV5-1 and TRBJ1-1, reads KAGVTQTPRYLIKTRGQQVTLSCSPISGHRSVSWYQQTPGQGLQFLFEYFSETQRNKGNFPGRFSGRQFSNSRSEMNVSTLELGDSALYLCASSLAPRDRAGPEAFFGQGTRLTVV.

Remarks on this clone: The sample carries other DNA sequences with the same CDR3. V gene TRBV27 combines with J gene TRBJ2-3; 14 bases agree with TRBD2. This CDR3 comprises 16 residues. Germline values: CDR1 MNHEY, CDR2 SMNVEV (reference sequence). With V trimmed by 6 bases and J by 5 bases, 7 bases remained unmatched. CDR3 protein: CASSSRLAGGLDTQYF. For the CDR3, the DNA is TGTGCCAGCAGCAGTCGACTAGCGGGAGGGTTAGATACGCAGTATTTT.

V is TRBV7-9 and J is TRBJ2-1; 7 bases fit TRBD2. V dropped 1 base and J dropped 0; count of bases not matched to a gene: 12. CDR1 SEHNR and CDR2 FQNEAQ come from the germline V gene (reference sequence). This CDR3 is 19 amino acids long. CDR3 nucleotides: TGTGCCAGCAGCTTAGAAATGGTAGCGGGCCTCCCCTCCTACAATGAGCAGTTCTTC. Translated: CASSLEMVAGLPSYNEQFF.

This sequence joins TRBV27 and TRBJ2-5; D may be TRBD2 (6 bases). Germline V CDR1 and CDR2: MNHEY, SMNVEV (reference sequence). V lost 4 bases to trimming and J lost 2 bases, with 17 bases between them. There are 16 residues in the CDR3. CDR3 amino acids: CASSSRVREEQETQYF. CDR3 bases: TGTGCCAGCAGTTCTAGGGTGCGGGAAGAGCAAGAGACCCAGTACTTC.

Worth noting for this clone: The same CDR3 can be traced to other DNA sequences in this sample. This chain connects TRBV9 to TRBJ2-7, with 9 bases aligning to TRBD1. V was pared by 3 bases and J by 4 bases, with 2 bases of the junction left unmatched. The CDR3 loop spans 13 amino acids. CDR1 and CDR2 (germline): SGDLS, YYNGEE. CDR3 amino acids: CASSGDRGYEQYF. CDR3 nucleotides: TGTGCCAGCAGCGGAGACAGGGGGTACGAGCAGTACTTC.

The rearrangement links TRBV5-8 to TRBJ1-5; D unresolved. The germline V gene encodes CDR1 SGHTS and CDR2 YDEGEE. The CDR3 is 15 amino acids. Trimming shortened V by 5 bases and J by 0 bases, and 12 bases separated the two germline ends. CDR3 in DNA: TGTGCCAGCAGTACTACGGATTATAGCAATCAGCCCCAGCATTTT. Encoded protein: CASSTTDYSNQPQHF.

In DNA, the CDR3 is TGTGCCAGCAGCTTAGATAGCGGGAGGGCCACCTACGAGCAGTACTTC. Translated, it gives CASSLDSGRATYEQYF. V is TRBV7-2 and J is TRBJ2-7, with 11 bases fitting TRBD2. The germline CDR1 and CDR2 sequences are SGHTA and FQGNSA. J gave up 2 bases and V 1 base, and 4 bases lay outside the gene matches. CDR3 size: 16 residues.

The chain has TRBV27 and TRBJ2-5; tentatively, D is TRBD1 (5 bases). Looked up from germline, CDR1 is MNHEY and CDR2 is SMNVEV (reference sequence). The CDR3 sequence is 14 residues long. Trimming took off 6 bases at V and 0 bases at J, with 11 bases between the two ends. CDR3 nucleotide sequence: TGTGCCAGCAGAGCCAGACAGTACCAAGAGACCCAGTACTTC. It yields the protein CASRARQYQETQYF.

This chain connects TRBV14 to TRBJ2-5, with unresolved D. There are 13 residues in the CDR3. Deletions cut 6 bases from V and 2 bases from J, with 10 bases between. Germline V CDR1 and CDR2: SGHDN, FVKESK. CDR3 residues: CASRVTGQETQYF. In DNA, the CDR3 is TGTGCCAGCAGGGTGACTGGACAAGAGACCCAGTACTTC. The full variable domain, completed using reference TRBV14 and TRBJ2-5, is EAGVTQFPSHSVIEKGQTVTLRCDPISGHDNLYWYRRVMGKEIKFLLHFVKESKQDESGMPNNRFLAERTGGTYSTLKVQPAELEDSGVYFCASRVTGQETQYFGPGTRLLVL.

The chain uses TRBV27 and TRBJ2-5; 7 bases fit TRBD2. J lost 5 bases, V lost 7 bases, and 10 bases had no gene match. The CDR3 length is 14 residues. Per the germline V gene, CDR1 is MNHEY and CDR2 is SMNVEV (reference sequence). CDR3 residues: CASNAAGARETQYF. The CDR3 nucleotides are TGTGCCAGCAACGCCGCGGGAGCCAGGGAGACCCAGTACTTC.

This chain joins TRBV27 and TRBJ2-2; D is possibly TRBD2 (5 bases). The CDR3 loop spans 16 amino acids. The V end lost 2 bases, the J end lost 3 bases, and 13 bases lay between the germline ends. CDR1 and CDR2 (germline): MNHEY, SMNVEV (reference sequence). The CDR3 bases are TGTGCCAGCAGTTTACTGCGGGTTAGGGACACCGGGGAGCTGTTTTTT. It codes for CASSLLRVRDTGELFF.

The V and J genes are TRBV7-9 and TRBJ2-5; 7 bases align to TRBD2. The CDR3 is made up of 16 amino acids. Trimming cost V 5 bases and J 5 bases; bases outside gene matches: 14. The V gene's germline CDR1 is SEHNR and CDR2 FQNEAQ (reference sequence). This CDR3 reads CASSNRVGGPRETQYF. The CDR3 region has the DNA TGTGCCAGCAGCAATAGGGTGGGAGGGCCGCGGGAGACCCAGTACTTC. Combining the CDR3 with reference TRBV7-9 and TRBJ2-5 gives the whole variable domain DTGVSQNPRHKITKRGQNVTFRCDPISEHNRLYWYRQTLGQGPEFLTYFQNEAQLEKSRLLSDRFSAERPKGSFSTLEIQRTEQGDSAMYLCASSNRVGGPRETQYFGPGTRLLVL.